These 18 T cell receptor beta chains originate from one sample sequenced in a study of beta chain features in type 1 diabetes. Their recognized antigens are unknown. Reverse transcription of all isolated RNA meant that expressed TCRB transcripts were sequenced. Sequencing used immunoSEQ multiplex PCR; TCRdb keeps in-frame clones, though not all of them. The profile shows approximately 170,000 clones, 6% to 9% of them singletons. Study-wide points: TCRB CDR3 length was moderately but significantly reduced in all four CD4+ subsets of Type 1 diabetes patients.

The sample was central memory CD4+ T cells from blood. The receptors derive from a man aged 18 to 35 with type 1 diabetes.

In the case of this clone: One end of the junction does not line up with germline, which may come from a read error. This sequence joins TRBV11-2 and TRBJ2-2, with 7 bases fitting TRBD2. This CDR3 is built from 16 residues. The germline V gene encodes CDR1 SGHAT and CDR2 FQNNGV. The CDR3 nucleotides read TGCGCCAGCAGCCCGGGGGGTTCTCCGAACACCGGGGAGCTGTTTTTT. The encoded protein is CASSPGGSPNTGELFF.

This sequence joins TRBV9 and TRBJ2-2; the match to TRBD2 covers 7 bases. The junction had 7 bases not matched to a gene; V was cut back by 2 bases and J by 0 bases. The CDR3 spans 17 residues. The V gene's germline CDR1 is SGDLS and CDR2 YYNGEE. This chain's CDR3 is CASSVVAGTTNTGELFF. The CDR3 DNA is TGTGCCAGCAGCGTGGTCGCCGGGACTACGAACACCGGGGAGCTGTTTTTT. The whole variable domain, remainder taken from reference TRBV9 and TRBJ2-2, is DSGVTQTPKHLITATGQRVTLRCSPRSGDLSVYWYQQSLDQGLQFLIQYYNGEERAKGNILERFSAQQFPDLHSELNLSSLELGDSALYFCASSVVAGTTNTGELFFGEGSRLTVL.

This clone occurred many times. This rearrangement joins TRBV7-9 to TRBJ1-1, with D possibly matching TRBD1 (6 bases). Trimming took off 4 bases at V and 7 bases at J, with 13 bases between the two ends. The CDR3 is 13 residues long. The germline CDR1 and CDR2 sequences are SEHNR and FQNEAQ (reference sequence). CDR3 amino acids: CASSSYREGEAFF. The CDR3 DNA follows: TGTGCCAGCAGCTCGTACAGGGAGGGTGAAGCTTTCTTT. Full variable domain (rest looked up from reference TRBV7-9 and TRBJ1-1): DTGVSQNPRHKITKRGQNVTFRCDPISEHNRLYWYRQTLGQGPEFLTYFQNEAQLEKSRLLSDRFSAERPKGSFSTLEIQRTEQGDSAMYLCASSSYREGEAFFGQGTRLTVV.

The rearrangement links TRBV7-8 to TRBJ2-4; 8 positions match TRBD2. The germline CDR1 and CDR2 sequences are SGHVS and FQNEAQ. V dropped 1 base and J dropped 0; count of bases not matched to a gene: 2. CDR3 size: 16 residues. The CDR3: CASSLGLAGAKNIQYF. The CDR3 region has the DNA TGTGCCAGCAGCTTAGGTCTAGCGGGAGCCAAAAACATTCAGTACTTC.

The CDR3 coding sequence is TGTGCCAGCAGCTCTAGGGGTGGCTACACCTTC. Its protein product is CASSSRGGYTF. V gene TRBV28 combines with J gene TRBJ1-2, with D maybe TRBD1 (5 bases). The length of the CDR3 is 11 residues. The germline V and J ends were trimmed by 6 bases and 7 bases, with 9 bases remaining between them. The germline CDR1 and CDR2 sequences are MDHEN and SYDVKM.

This clone was detected a few times. V is TRBV6-5 and J is TRBJ2-2; D gene ambiguous. The CDR3 runs to 14 residues. Germline values: CDR1 MNHEY, CDR2 SVGAGI. V shed 2 bases and J shed 6 bases, with 10 bases lying between them. CDR3 loop: CASSYPMVPGELFF. The CDR3, as DNA: TGTGCCAGCAGTTACCCTATGGTGCCCGGGGAGCTGTTTTTT.

The V and J genes are TRBV7-2 and TRBJ1-1, with 7 nucleotides matching TRBD1. Trimming removed 1 base from V and 7 bases from J; junction bases left unmatched: 3. Germline V gives CDR1 SGHTA, CDR2 FQGNSA. There are 13 residues in the CDR3. CDR3 DNA sequence: TGTGCCAGCAGCTTAGGGAGACAGGGTGAAGCTTTCTTT. Its protein is CASSLGRQGEAFF.

V is TRBV30 and J is TRBJ2-6, with TRBD1 identical over 8 bases. CDR3 length equals 16 residues. After removal of 5 bases from V and 0 bases from J, the junction contained 6 bases not matched to a gene. Germline V gene sequence: CDR1 GTSNPN, CDR2 SVGIG (reference sequence). CDR3 residues: CAWDRGLYSGANVLTF. Here the CDR3 DNA reads TGTGCCTGGGACAGGGGCCTTTACTCTGGGGCCAACGTCCTGACTTTC.

The V call is TRBV7-6, the J call TRBJ2-1; no clear D. V gave up 4 bases and J gave up 5 bases, with 3 bases separating them. The CDR3 has 11 residues. CDR1 SGHVS and CDR2 FNYEAQ come from the germline V gene. CDR3 loop: CASSSNNEQFF. DNA for the CDR3: TGTGCCAGCAGCTCAAACAATGAGCAGTTCTTC.

The CDR3 sequence is CAISDTSGTSYEQYF. In DNA, the CDR3 is TGTGCCATCAGTGATACTAGCGGGACCTCCTACGAGCAGTACTTC. This chain joins TRBV10-3 and TRBJ2-7, with 10 nucleotides matching TRBD2. V gave up 3 bases and J gave up 0 bases; unmatched junction bases: 2. The CDR3 is 15 amino acids. Per the germline V gene, CDR1 is ENHRY and CDR2 is SYGVKD.

This clone was observed a handful of times. The chain uses TRBV4-1 and TRBJ2-3, with D unresolved. Trimming removed 1 base at V and 4 bases at J, with 12 bases between. The CDR3 runs 15 residues. Germline V lookup: CDR1 MGHRA, CDR2 YSYEKL. CDR3 in DNA: TGCGCCAGCAGCCAAGGGGTAGCTGTGGCAGATACGCAGTATTTT. Its protein is CASSQGVAVADTQYF.

V gene TRBV29-1 combines with J gene TRBJ1-6, with unresolved D. Trimming took 1 base from V and 8 from J, leaving 12 bases between them. From germline, CDR1 is SQVTM and CDR2 ANQGSEA. The CDR3 has 14 amino acids. CDR3 sequence reads: CSVEVEGKDSPLHF. The CDR3 DNA is TGCAGCGTTGAAGTGGAGGGAAAGGATTCACCCCTCCACTTT.

V and J are TRBV28 and TRBJ2-1, with 7 positions matching TRBD2. The CDR3 covers 14 residues. Germline lookup yields CDR1 MDHEN and CDR2 SYDVKM. J was trimmed by 7 bases and V by 7 bases; bases with no gene match: 10. DNA for the CDR3: TGTGCCAGCATCCCAGCGGGGAGCGGGAATGAGCAGTTCTTC. Its protein product is CASIPAGSGNEQFF.

The table lists this clone with a few counts. The rearrangement uses TRBV11-2 and TRBJ1-2, with D maybe TRBD1 (6 bases). Germline assignment: CDR1 SGHAT and CDR2 FQNNGV. With 5 bases removed from V and 3 bases from J, the gap between germline ends came to 19 bases. This CDR3 has 16 amino acids. This CDR3 reads CASSTTIGGMDYGYTF. Here the CDR3 DNA reads TGTGCCAGCAGCACCACTATAGGGGGAATGGACTATGGCTACACCTTC.

This chain links TRBV30 with TRBJ1-5; 7 nucleotides align to TRBD1. CDR3 size: 15 residues. V trimming: 0 bases; J trimming: 3 bases; junction bases outside the gene matches: 5. In germline, CDR1 is GTSNPN, CDR2 SVGIG (reference sequence). CDR3 sequence: CAWSVRGHLNQPQHF. CDR3 DNA: TGTGCCTGGAGTGTAAGGGGGCATCTCAATCAGCCCCAGCATTTT. The complete variable domain, with remaining parts taken from reference TRBV30 and TRBJ1-5, reads SQTIHQWPATLVQPVGSPLSLECTVEGTSNPNLYWYRQAAGRGLQLLFYSVGIGQISSEVPQNLSASRPQDRQFILSSKKLLLSDSGFYLCAWSVRGHLNQPQHFGDGTRLSIL.

The genes are TRBV28 and TRBJ1-4; 8 bases agree with TRBD1. V gave up 5 bases and J gave up 6 bases; unmatched junction bases: 2. CDR3 length: 13 residues. Germline loops: CDR1 MDHEN, CDR2 SYDVKM. The CDR3 DNA follows: TGTGCCAGCAGTGGGGGACAGGATGAAAAACTGTTTTTT. This sequence encodes CASSGGQDEKLFF.

V gene TRBV5-8 combines with J gene TRBJ2-5, with no clear D. This CDR3 comprises 14 residues. The germline gives CDR1 SGHTS, CDR2 YDEGEE. V was pared by 2 bases and J by 5 bases, with 13 bases between. CDR3 in DNA: TGTGCCAGCAGCTTCGGCCCCCACGGGGAGACCCAGTACTTC. It codes for CASSFGPHGETQYF. The complete variable domain, with remaining parts taken from reference TRBV5-8 and TRBJ2-5, reads EAGVTQSPTHLIKTRGQQATLRCSPISGHTSVYWYQQALGLGLQFLLWYDEGEERNRGNFPPRFSGRQFPNYSSELNVNALELEDSALYLCASSFGPHGETQYFGPGTRLLVL.

In this sample, this clone turned up a few times. The chain employs TRBV7-2 and TRBJ2-1, with 9 bases matching TRBD2. V shed 6 bases and J 6 bases; nucleotides not matched to a gene: 12. CDR3 length: 16 amino acids. Germline V CDR1 and CDR2: SGHTA, FQGNSA. CDR3 in DNA: TGTGCCAGCAGTCCGACGGGCGGGAGGGCCGGCAATGAGCAGTTCTTC. It encodes CASSPTGGRAGNEQFF.